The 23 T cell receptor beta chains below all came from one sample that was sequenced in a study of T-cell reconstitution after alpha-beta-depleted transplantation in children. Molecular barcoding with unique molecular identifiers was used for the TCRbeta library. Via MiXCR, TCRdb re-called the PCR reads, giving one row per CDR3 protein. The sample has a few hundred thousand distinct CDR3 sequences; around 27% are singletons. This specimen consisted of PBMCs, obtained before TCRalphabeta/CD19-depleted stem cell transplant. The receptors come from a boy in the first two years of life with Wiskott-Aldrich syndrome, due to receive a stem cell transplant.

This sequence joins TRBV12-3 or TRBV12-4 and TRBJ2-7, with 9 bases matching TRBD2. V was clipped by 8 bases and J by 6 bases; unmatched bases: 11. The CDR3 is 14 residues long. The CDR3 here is CASSDAGGPREQYF. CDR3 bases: TGTGCCAGCTCCGACGCGGGAGGGCCTCGCGAGCAGTACTTC.

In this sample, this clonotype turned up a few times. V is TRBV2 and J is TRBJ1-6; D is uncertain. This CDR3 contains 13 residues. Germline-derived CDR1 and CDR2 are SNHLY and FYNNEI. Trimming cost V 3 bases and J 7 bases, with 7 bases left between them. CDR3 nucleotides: TGTGCCAGCAGTGAGACGAGAAATTCACCCCTCCACTTT. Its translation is CASSETRNSPLHF. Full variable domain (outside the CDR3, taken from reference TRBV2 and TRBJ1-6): EPEVTQTPSHQVTQMGQEVILRCVPISNHLYFYWYRQILGQKVEFLVSFYNNEISEKSEIFDDQFSVERPDGSNFTLKIRSTKLEDSAMYFCASSETRNSPLHFGNGTRLTVT.

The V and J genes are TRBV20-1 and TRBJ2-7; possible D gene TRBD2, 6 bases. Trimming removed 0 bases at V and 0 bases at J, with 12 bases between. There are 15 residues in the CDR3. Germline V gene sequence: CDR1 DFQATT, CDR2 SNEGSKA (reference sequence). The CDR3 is CSARDSPGSSYEQYF. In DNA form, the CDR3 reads TGCAGTGCTAGAGATTCCCCCGGGAGCTCCTACGAGCAGTACTTC.

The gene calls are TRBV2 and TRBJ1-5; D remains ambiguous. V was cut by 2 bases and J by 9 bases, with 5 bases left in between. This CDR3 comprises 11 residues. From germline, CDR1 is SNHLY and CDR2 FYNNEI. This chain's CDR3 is CASSEYGPQHF. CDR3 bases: TGTGCCAGCAGTGAATACGGGCCCCAGCATTTT.

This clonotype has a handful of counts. The CDR3 coding sequence is TGTGCCAGCAGCGCGCGACTAGCGGGAGGGGATAATGAGCAGTTCTTC. Translating gives CASSARLAGGDNEQFF. The rearrangement uses TRBV7-9 and TRBJ2-1, with TRBD2 matching 14 bases. Germline CDR1 and CDR2: SEHNR and FQNEAQ (reference sequence). The CDR3 contains 16 residues. V was pared by 5 bases and J by 7 bases, with 7 bases of the junction left unmatched.

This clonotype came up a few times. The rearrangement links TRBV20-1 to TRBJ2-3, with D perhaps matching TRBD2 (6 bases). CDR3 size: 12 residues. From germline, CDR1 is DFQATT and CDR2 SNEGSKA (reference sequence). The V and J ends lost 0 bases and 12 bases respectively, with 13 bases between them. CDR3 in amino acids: CSARDSGEYQYF. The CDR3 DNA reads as TGCAGTGCTAGAGATTCGGGGGAGTATCAGTATTTT.

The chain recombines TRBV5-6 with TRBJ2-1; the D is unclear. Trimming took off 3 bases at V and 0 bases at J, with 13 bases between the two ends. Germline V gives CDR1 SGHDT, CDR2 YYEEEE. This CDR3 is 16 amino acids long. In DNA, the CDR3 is TGTGCCAGCAGCTCCTGGACGGTTAGCTCCTACAATGAGCAGTTCTTC. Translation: CASSSWTVSSYNEQFF. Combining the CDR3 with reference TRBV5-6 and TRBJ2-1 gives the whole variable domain DAGVTQSPTHLIKTRGQQVTLRCSPKSGHDTVSWYQQALGQGPQFIFQYYEEEERQRGNFPDRFSGHQFPNYSSELNVNALLLGDSALYLCASSSWTVSSYNEQFFGPGTRLTVL.

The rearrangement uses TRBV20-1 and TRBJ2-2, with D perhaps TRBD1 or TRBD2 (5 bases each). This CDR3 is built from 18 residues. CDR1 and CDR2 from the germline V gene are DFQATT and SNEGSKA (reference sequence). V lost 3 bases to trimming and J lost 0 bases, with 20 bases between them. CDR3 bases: TGCAGTGCTAGCCAAATAAGGGGTAGCGACCCGAACACCGGGGAGCTGTTTTTT. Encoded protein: CSASQIRGSDPNTGELFF.

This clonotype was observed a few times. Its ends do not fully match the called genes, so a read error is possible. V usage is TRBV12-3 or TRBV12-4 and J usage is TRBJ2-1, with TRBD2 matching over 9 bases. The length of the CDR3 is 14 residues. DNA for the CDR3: TGTGCCAGCAGCTTAGCGGGAGCCTTAAGTGAGCAGTTCTTC. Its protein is CASSLAGALSEQFF.

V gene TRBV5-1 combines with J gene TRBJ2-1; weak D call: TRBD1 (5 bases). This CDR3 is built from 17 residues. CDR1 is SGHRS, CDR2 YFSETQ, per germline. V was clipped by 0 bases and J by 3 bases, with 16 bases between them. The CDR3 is CASSLVLSTGRYNEQFF. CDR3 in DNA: TGCGCCAGCAGCTTGGTACTAAGTACAGGTCGCTACAATGAGCAGTTCTTC.

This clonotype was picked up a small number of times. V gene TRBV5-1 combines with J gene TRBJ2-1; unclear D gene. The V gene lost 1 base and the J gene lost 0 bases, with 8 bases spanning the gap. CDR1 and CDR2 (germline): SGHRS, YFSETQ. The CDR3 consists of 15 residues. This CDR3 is CASSLRPGSYNEQFF. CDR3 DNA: TGCGCCAGCAGCTTGAGGCCTGGCTCCTACAATGAGCAGTTCTTC.

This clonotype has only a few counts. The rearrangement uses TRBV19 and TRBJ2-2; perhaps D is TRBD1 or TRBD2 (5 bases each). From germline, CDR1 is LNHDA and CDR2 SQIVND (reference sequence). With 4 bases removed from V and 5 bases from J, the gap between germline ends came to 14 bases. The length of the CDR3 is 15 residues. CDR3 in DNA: TGTGCCAGTAGTAATTGGGGGATATGGACCGGGGAGCTGTTTTTT. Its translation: CASSNWGIWTGELFF. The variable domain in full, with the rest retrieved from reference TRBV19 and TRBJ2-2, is DGGITQSPKYLFRKEGQNVTLSCEQNLNHDAMYWYRQDPGQGLRLIYYSQIVNDFQKGDIAEGYSVSREKKESFPLTVTSAQKNPTAFYLCASSNWGIWTGELFFGEGSRLTVL.

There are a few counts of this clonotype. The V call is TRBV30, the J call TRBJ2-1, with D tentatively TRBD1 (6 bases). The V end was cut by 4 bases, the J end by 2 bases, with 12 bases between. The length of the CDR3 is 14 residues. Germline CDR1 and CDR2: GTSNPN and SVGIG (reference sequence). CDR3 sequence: CAWTRDTTYNEQFF. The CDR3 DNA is TGTGCCTGGACCCGGGACACGACCTACAATGAGCAGTTCTTC.

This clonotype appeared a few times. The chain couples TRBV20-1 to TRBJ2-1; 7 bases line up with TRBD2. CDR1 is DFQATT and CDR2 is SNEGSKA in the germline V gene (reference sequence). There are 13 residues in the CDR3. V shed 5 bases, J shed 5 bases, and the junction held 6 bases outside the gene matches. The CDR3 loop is CSAHSGRNNEQFF. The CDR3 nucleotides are TGCAGTGCTCATAGCGGGCGAAACAATGAGCAGTTCTTC.

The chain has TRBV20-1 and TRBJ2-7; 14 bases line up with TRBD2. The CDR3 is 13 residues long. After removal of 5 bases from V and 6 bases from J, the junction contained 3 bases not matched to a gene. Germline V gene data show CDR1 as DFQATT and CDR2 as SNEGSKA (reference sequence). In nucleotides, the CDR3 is TGCAGTGCTGATGGACTAGCGGGAGGCGAGCAGTACTTC. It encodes CSADGLAGGEQYF.

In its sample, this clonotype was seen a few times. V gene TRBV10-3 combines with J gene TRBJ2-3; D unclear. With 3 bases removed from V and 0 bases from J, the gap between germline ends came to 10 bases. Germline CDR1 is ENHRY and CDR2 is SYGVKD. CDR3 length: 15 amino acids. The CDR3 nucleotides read TGTGCCATCAGTGAAAGGGCCGATAGCACAGATACGCAGTATTTT. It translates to CAISERADSTDTQYF.

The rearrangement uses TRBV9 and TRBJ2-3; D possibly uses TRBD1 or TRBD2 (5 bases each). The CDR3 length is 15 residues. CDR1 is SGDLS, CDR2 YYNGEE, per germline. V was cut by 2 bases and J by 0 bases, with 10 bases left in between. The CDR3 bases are TGTGCCAGCAGCGTCCAGGGAGAAAGCACAGATACGCAGTATTTT. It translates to CASSVQGESTDTQYF.

The CDR3 coding sequence is TGTGCCAGCAGCCAAGTTAGTGGGCTAGCTAGAAATGAGCAGTTCTTC. Amino acids: CASSQVSGLARNEQFF. The chain has TRBV3-1 and TRBJ2-1, with D maybe TRBD2 (5 bases). This CDR3 comprises 16 residues. Germline values: CDR1 LGHDT, CDR2 YNNKEL (reference sequence). V lost 1 base and J lost 7, with 17 bases in between.

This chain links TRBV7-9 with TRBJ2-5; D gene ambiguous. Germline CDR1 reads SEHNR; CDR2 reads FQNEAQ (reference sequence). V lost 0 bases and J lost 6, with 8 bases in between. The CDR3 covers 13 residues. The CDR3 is CASSLAGTKTQYF. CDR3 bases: TGTGCCAGCAGCTTAGCGGGAACAAAGACCCAGTACTTC.

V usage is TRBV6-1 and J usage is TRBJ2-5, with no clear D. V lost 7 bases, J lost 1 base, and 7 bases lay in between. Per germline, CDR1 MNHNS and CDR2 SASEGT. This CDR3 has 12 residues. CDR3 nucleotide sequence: TGTGCCAGCAAGTCCATCCAAGAGACCCAGTACTTC. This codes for CASKSIQETQYF.

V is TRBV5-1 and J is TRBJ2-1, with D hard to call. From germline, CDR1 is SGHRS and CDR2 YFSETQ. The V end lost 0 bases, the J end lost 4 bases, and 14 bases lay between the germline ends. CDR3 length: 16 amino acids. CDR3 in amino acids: CASSLASVADYNEQFF. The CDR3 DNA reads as TGCGCCAGCAGCTTGGCCTCGGTAGCAGATTACAATGAGCAGTTCTTC. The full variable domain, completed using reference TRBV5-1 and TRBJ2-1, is KAGVTQTPRYLIKTRGQQVTLSCSPISGHRSVSWYQQTPGQGLQFLFEYFSETQRNKGNFPGRFSGRQFSNSRSEMNVSTLELGDSALYLCASSLASVADYNEQFFGPGTRLTVL.

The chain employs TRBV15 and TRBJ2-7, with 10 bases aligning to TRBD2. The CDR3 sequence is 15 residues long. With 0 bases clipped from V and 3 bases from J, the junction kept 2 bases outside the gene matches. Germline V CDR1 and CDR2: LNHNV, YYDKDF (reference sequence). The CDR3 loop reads CATSRDLAGVYEQYF. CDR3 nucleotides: TGTGCCACCAGCAGAGATCTAGCGGGAGTCTACGAGCAGTACTTC.

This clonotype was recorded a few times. DNA for the CDR3: TGTGCCAGCAGTGGGACAGGGTCTAATGAAAAACTGTTTTTT. This translates into CASSGTGSNEKLFF. J is TRBJ1-4 and V is TRBV6-1; 8 nucleotides match TRBD1. Germline values: CDR1 MNHNS, CDR2 SASEGT. V trimming: 4 bases; J trimming: 3 bases; junction bases outside the gene matches: 1. The CDR3 consists of 14 residues.